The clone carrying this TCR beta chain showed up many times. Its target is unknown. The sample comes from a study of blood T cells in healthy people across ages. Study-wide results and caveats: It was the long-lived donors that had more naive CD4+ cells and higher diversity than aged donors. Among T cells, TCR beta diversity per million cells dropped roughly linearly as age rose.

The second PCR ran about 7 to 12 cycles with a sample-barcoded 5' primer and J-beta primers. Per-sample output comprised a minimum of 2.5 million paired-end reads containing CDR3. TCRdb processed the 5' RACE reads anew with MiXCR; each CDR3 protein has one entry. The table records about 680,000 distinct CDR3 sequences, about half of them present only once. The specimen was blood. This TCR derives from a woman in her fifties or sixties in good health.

CDR3 sequence: CASSQMTSIRDTQYF. CDR3 coding DNA: TGCGCCAGCAGCCAAATGACATCGATCAGGGATACGCAGTATTTT. The V call is TRBV4-3, the J call TRBJ2-3, with D unclear. The germline CDR1 and CDR2 sequences are LGHNA and YSLEER. Trimming pared 2 bases from V and 6 bases from J, leaving 15 bases between. There are 15 residues in the CDR3.